The entry below describes one TCR beta chain. TCRdb's table, derived via immunoSEQ multiplex PCR, lists solely in-frame clones and lacks some. The profile shows fewer than 300,000 clones, about 72% of them singletons. The data belong to a study of cytotoxic CD8 clonotypes in ibrutinib-treated CLL. This CDR3 is built from 15 residues. Trimming removed 2 bases at V and 2 bases at J, with 12 bases between. Germline CDR1 and CDR2: SGHAT and FQNNGV. The receptor was isolated from a human donor with chronic lymphocytic leukemia. This material consisted of PBMCs, taken at disease progression, from a patient treated with ibrutinib. The chain links TRBV11-2 to TRBJ1-2; D perhaps matches TRBD1 (5 bases). The CDR3 coding sequence is TGTGCCAGCAGCTTACGGACACTACAAAACTATGGCTACACCTTC. This translates into CASSLRTLQNYGYTF.